Sequencing of this T cell receptor beta chain was carried out in a study of shared clonotypes between healthy human individuals. Germline V gene lookup returns CDR1 MNHEY and CDR2 SMNVEV (reference sequence). V was pared by 1 base and J by 5 bases, with 14 bases between. The CDR3 covers 16 residues. The table came from immunoSEQ multiplex PCR; TCRdb's copy has only in-frame clones and leaves some out. The table includes 1.5 million to 1.9 million clones, 98% detected once. The sequence came from a young man in good health. Sequencing was carried out using naive CD4+ T cells sorted from blood. The sample's subset: CD45RA+ positively selected. The chain links TRBV27 to TRBJ1-4, with a possible D match to TRBD1 (6 bases). CDR3 DNA: TGTGCCAGCAGTTTATATGGGGGGCCCAGAAATGAAAAACTGTTTTTT. Translation gives CASSLYGGPRNEKLFF.